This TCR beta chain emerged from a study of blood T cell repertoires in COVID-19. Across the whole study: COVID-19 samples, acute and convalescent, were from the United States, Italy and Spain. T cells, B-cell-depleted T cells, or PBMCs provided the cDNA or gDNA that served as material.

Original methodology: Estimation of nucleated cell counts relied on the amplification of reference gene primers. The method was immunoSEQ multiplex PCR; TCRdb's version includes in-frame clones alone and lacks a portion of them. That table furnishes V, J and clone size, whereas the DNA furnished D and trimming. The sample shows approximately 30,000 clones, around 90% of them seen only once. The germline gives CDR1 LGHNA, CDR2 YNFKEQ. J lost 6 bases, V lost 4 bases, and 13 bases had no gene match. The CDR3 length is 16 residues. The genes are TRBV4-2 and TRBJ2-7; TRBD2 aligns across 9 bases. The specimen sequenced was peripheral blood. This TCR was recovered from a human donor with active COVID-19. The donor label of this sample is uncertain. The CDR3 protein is CASSLARPGLAGEQYF. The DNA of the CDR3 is TGTGCCAGCAGCCTCGCGCGACCGGGACTAGCCGGCGAGCAGTACTTC.